These 13 T cell receptor beta chains share one sample of origin, sequenced in a study of identical twins. TCRdb processed the 5' RACE reads anew with MiXCR; each CDR3 protein has one entry. The sample has 700,000 or so distinct CDR3 sequences, over 20% seen once. These data were also filed under a second study, of T cells expressing NK-cell markers.

What was sequenced was PBMCs. The origin of the receptors is a woman younger than 30 in good health.

This chain uses TRBV15 with TRBJ2-7; D uncertain. Germline CDR1 and CDR2: LNHNV and YYDKDF (reference sequence). Trimming removed 0 bases at V and 2 bases at J, with 8 bases between. The CDR3 has 14 amino acids. The CDR3 nucleotides are TGTGCCACCAGCAGAGACATAGAAGCCTACGAGCAGTACTTC. Its translation: CATSRDIEAYEQYF.

The V call is TRBV7-6, the J call TRBJ2-3; 7 bases fit TRBD2. The CDR3 has 16 residues. V shed 1 base and J 2 bases; nucleotides not matched to a gene: 6. CDR1 is SGHVS, CDR2 FNYEAQ, per germline. This chain's CDR3 is CASSLGGGTNTDTQYF. The CDR3 DNA reads TGTGCCAGCAGCTTAGGTGGGGGGACTAACACAGATACGCAGTATTTT.

Ten or more counts support this clonotype. The rearrangement joins TRBV10-3 to TRBJ1-5; no definite D call. CDR1 is ENHRY and CDR2 is SYGVKD in the germline V gene. The CDR3 length is 15 residues. V gave up 4 bases and J gave up 1 base, with 11 bases separating them. CDR3 DNA sequence: TGTGCCATCAGTGGTAATGTCGGGAGCAATCAGCCCCAGCATTTT. Translating it yields CAISGNVGSNQPQHF.

There are a few counts of this clonotype. The rearrangement uses TRBV6-2 or TRBV6-3 and TRBJ2-7; 10 bases align to TRBD2. The CDR3 consists of 15 residues. Germline CDR1 reads MNHEY; CDR2 reads SVGEGT. V dropped 7 bases and J dropped 7; count of bases not matched to a gene: 13. The CDR3 region is CASKQLAGPLGEQYF. The CDR3 nucleotides are TGTGCCAGCAAGCAACTAGCGGGACCTTTGGGAGAGCAGTACTTC.

This clonotype came up a few times. V usage is TRBV7-9 and J usage is TRBJ2-1; perhaps TRBD2 as D (7 bases). Germline lookup yields CDR1 SEHNR and CDR2 FQNEAQ (reference sequence). The CDR3 sequence is 14 residues long. V dropped 7 bases and J dropped 4 bases, with 14 bases sitting between them. CDR3 residues: CASTQGRDYNEQFF. The DNA for the CDR3 is TGTGCCAGCACCCAGGGGAGGGATTACAATGAGCAGTTCTTC.

The V call is TRBV6-6, the J call TRBJ2-5, with D tentatively TRBD2 (5 bases). The CDR3 is 11 residues long. Looked up from germline, CDR1 is MNHNY and CDR2 is SVGAGI (reference sequence). V lost 6 bases and J lost 9, with 11 bases in between. CDR3 sequence (DNA): TGTGCCAGCAGCCAACCCGGGGCCCAGTACTTC. This translates into CASSQPGAQYF.

The chain joins TRBV5-1 to TRBJ2-3; D is uncertain. The CDR3 length is 15 residues. Trimming shortened V by 0 bases and J by 0 bases, and 8 bases separated the two germline ends. The germline gives CDR1 SGHRS, CDR2 YFSETQ. The CDR3 here is CASSLEGYSTDTQYF. In DNA form, the CDR3 reads TGCGCCAGCAGCTTGGAAGGTTATAGCACAGATACGCAGTATTTT.

The table lists this clonotype with a few counts. V gene TRBV28 combines with J gene TRBJ1-1; D unclear. This CDR3 comprises 12 residues. Germline values: CDR1 MDHEN, CDR2 SYDVKM. V lost 6 bases and J lost 5, with 10 bases in between. CDR3 nucleotides: TGTGCCAGCAGCCTAGCGGAGACTGAAGCTTTCTTT. It encodes CASSLAETEAFF.

The chain employs TRBV20-1 and TRBJ1-5; D not resolved. Germline CDR1 and CDR2: DFQATT and SNEGSKA (reference sequence). V was clipped by 5 bases and J by 7 bases, with 21 bases between them. The CDR3 runs to 15 residues. CDR3 DNA: TGCAGTGCTCTAGAGCTACCGGGGAGCAGGCAGCCCCAGCATTTT. Protein product: CSALELPGSRQPQHF.

The table lists this clonotype with many counts. A read error may account for a junction end that differs from germline. The chain uses TRBV5-1 and TRBJ2-7, with D possibly being TRBD2 (6 bases). The CDR3 consists of 15 residues. Germline CDR1 is SGHRS and CDR2 is YFSETQ. The CDR3 loop is CASSLAPGGSYEQYF. CDR3 bases: TGTGCCAGCAGTTTAGCCCCCGGGGGCTCCTACGAGCAGTACTTC.

This clonotype was counted between two and nine times. This chain joins TRBV20-1 and TRBJ2-1; 8 nucleotides match TRBD2. After removal of 3 bases from V and 3 bases from J, the junction contained 13 bases not matched to a gene. CDR3 length equals 17 residues. Germline assignment: CDR1 DFQATT and CDR2 SNEGSKA (reference sequence). As DNA, the CDR3 is TGCAGTGCTAGGTCAGCGGGGGAGGCCCTACTCTACAATGAGCAGTTCTTC. It encodes CSARSAGEALLYNEQFF.

This clonotype was picked up one time. The chain couples TRBV5-1 to TRBJ2-5, with 10 positions matching TRBD2. The germline CDR1 and CDR2 sequences are SGHRS and YFSETQ. This CDR3 region has 14 residues. Unmatched junction bases numbered 3, after V lost 4 bases and J lost 3 bases. In DNA, the CDR3 is TGCGCCAGCAGCGCTAGCGGGAGTAAAGAGACCCAGTACTTC. This codes for CASSASGSKETQYF.

Ten or more counts support this clonotype. The rearrangement links TRBV20-1 to TRBJ2-3, with D perhaps matching TRBD2 (5 bases). Trimming removed 7 bases from V and 0 bases from J, with 17 bases in between. Per the germline V gene, CDR1 is DFQATT and CDR2 is SNEGSKA (reference sequence). The CDR3 loop spans 15 amino acids. The CDR3 coding sequence is TGCAGTGTGGCTCTCGAGGGAAGGAGCACAGATACGCAGTATTTT. Its protein is CSVALEGRSTDTQYF.